Listed below are T cell receptor beta chains from one sample, sequenced in a study of beta chain features in type 1 diabetes. Assay used: immunoSEQ multiplex PCR; TCRdb lists only in-frame clones, some missing. Of around 160,000 clones listed, roughly 53% are singletons. The material sequenced was Tregs from blood. The receptors derive from a man between 18 and 35 years old in good health. CDR3s include the opening cysteine and the closing phenylalanine or tryptophan. The D gene is left open where the match is weak. Not all rows give a size; the values are once, few, many and, for expanded clones, a class.

DNA: TGTGCCAGCAGTCCGGACAGAGGGGGTCAAGAGACCCAGTACTTC
CDR3: CASSPDRGGQETQYF
V: TRBV2
J: TRBJ2-5
D: .
size: .

DNA: TGTGCCAGCAGCTTGGTCCAGGGGCCCCACAATGAGCAGTTCTTC
CDR3: CASSLVQGPHNEQFF
V: TRBV5-5
J: TRBJ2-1
D: .
size: .

DNA: TGTGCCAGCAGCTTAGCGCTGAACAGGGACTACACCTTC
CDR3: CASSLALNRDYTF
V: TRBV7-2
J: TRBJ1-2
D: .
size: .

DNA: TGCGCCAGCAGCGCGGGACTTCAAGAGACCCAGTACTTC
CDR3: CASSAGLQETQYF
V: TRBV5-1
J: TRBJ2-5
D: .
size: few

DNA: TGTGCCAGCAGCCCCAGTGGGGGGTTTTCTGAAGCTTTCTTT
CDR3: CASSPSGGFSEAFF
V: TRBV7-9
J: TRBJ1-1
D: .
size: .

DNA: TGTGCCATCAGTGCAGGGCTTTACAATGAGCAGTTCTTC
CDR3: CAISAGLYNEQFF
V: TRBV10-3
J: TRBJ2-1
D: .
size: .

DNA: TGCGCCAGCAGCTTTGGGGCGAACACTGAAGCTTTCTTT
CDR3: CASSFGANTEAFF
V: TRBV5-1
J: TRBJ1-1
D: .
size: .

DNA: TGCAGCGTTGGACAAAGCAATCAGCCCCAGCATTTT
CDR3: CSVGQSNQPQHF
V: TRBV29-1
J: TRBJ1-5
D: .
size: few

DNA: TGCAGCGTTGCTAGCGGAGTCCAAGAGACCCAGTACTTC
CDR3: CSVASGVQETQYF
V: TRBV29-1
J: TRBJ2-5
D: TRBD2
size: .

DNA: TGTGCCACCAGCAGAGGTCTGACAATGCTTCAGTACTTC
CDR3: CATSRGLTMLQYF
V: TRBV15
J: TRBJ2-4
D: .
size: .

DNA: TGTGCCAGTAGTTCGGCGGGAGCTGCCTACAATGAGCAGTTCTTC
CDR3: CASSSAGAAYNEQFF
V: TRBV19
J: TRBJ2-1
D: TRBD2
size: .

DNA: TGTGCCAGCAGTAGAGGCCGGGTGGCAGAGACCCAGTACTTC
CDR3: CASSRGRVAETQYF
V: TRBV6-5
J: TRBJ2-5
D: .
size: .

DNA: TGTGCCAGCAGGGGCCGCTCTAGCGAAGCTCCCAGCTCCTACAATGAGCAGTTCTTC
CDR3: CASRGRSSEAPSSYNEQFF
V: TRBV7-9
J: TRBJ2-1
D: .
size: few